This entry is about one TCR beta chain. The data were obtained in a study of blood T cell repertoires in COVID-19. Profiling relied on immunoSEQ multiplex PCR, and the TCRdb table lists in-frame clones only, not all of them. Among more than 85,000 clones listed, about 80% were seen once. Germline trimming cut 6 bases from V and 5 bases from J; bases unmatched to any gene: 9. The V gene's germline CDR1 is MNHEY and CDR2 SMNVEV (reference sequence). The length of the CDR3 is 15 residues. The V call is TRBV27, the J call TRBJ1-1; 10 bases align to TRBD1. Sequencing input: peripheral blood. The TCR comes from a man between 65 and 80 years old with acute or convalescent COVID-19. The CDR3 sequence is CASRVSGTGVTEAFF. In DNA form, the CDR3 reads TGTGCCAGCAGAGTATCCGGGACAGGGGTAACTGAAGCTTTCTTT.